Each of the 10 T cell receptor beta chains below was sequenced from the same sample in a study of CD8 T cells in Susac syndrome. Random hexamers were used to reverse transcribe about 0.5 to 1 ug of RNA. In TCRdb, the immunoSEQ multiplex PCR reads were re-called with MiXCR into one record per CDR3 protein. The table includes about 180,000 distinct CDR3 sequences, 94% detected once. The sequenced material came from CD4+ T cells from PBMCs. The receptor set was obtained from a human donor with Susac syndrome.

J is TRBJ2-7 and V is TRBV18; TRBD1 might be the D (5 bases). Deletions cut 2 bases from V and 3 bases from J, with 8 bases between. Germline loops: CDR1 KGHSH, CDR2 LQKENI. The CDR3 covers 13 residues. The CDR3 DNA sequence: TGTGCCAGCTCACCAGGACACTTCTACGAGCAGTACTTC. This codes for CASSPGHFYEQYF.

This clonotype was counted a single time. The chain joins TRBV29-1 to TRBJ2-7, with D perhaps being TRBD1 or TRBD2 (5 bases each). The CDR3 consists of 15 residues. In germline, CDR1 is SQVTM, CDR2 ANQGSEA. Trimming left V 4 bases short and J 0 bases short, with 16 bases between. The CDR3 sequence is CSVGYRDGPSYEQYF. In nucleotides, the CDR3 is TGCAGCGTTGGATACCGGGACGGACCCTCCTACGAGCAGTACTTC.

Written as DNA, the CDR3 is TGTGCCAGCAGCCAAGAAGGGGGGCGGCAGAACATTCAGTACTTC. Amino acids: CASSQEGGRQNIQYF. The V and J genes are TRBV4-2 and TRBJ2-4, with D perhaps being TRBD1 or TRBD2 (6 bases each). The germline V gene has CDR1 LGHNA and CDR2 YNFKEQ. This CDR3 has 15 amino acids. Between the trimmed V and J ends, which lost 0 bases and 7 bases, there was a span of 13 bases.

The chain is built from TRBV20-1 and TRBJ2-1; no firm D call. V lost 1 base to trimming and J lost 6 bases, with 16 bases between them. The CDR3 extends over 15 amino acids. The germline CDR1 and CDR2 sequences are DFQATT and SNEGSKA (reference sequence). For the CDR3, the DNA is TGCAGTGCTAGAGGTGGTGCTCCTGGGGTCAATGAGCAGTTCTTC. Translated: CSARGGAPGVNEQFF.

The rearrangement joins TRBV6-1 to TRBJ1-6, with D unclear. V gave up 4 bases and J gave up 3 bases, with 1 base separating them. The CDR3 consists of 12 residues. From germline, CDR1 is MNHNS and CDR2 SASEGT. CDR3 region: CASSGYNSPLHF. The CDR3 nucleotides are TGTGCCAGCAGTGGCTATAATTCACCCCTCCACTTT.

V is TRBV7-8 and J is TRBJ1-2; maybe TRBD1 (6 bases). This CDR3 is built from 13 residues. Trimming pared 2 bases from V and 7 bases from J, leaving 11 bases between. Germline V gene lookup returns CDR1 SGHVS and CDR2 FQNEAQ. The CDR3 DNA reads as TGTGCCAGCAGCTTACAGGGGAGGAGTGGCTACACCTTC. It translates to CASSLQGRSGYTF.

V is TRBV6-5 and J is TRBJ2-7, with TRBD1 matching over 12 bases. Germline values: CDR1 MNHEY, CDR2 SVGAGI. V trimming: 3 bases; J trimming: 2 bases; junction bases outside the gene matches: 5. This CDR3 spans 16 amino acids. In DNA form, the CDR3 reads TGTGCCAGCAGTTATTCGGGACAGGGGGCTCCCTACGAGCAGTACTTC. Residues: CASSYSGQGAPYEQYF.

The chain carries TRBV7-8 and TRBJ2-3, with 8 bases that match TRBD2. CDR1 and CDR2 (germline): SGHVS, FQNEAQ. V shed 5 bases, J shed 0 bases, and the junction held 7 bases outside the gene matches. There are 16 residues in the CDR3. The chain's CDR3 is CASSIRGGTSTDTQYF. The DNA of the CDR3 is TGTGCCAGCAGCATTCGGGGGGGTACTAGCACAGATACGCAGTATTTT.

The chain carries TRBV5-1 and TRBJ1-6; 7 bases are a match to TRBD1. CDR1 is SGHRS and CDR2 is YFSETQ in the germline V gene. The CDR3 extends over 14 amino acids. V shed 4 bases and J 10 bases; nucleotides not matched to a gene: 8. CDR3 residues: CASSPTGEGSPLHF. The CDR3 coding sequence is TGCGCCAGCAGCCCCACAGGGGAAGGATCACCCCTCCACTTT. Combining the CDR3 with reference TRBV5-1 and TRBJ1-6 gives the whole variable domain KAGVTQTPRYLIKTRGQQVTLSCSPISGHRSVSWYQQTPGQGLQFLFEYFSETQRNKGNFPGRFSGRQFSNSRSEMNVSTLELGDSALYLCASSPTGEGSPLHFGNGTRLTVT.

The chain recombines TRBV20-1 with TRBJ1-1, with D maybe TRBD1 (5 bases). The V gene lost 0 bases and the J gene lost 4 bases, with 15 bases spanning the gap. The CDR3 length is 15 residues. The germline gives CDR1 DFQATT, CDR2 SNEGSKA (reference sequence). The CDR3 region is CSAREWVGVGTEAFF. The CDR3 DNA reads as TGCAGTGCTAGAGAATGGGTAGGGGTGGGCACTGAAGCTTTCTTT.